This is a list of T cell receptor beta chains from one sample in a study of regulatory T cells in long-lasting Graves disease. In TCRdb, the multiplex PCR reads were re-called with MiXCR into one record per CDR3 protein. The top ten hold approximately 20% of the sample, which has under 450,000 distinct CDR3 sequences, 12% seen once. These sequences were also reported in another study, on T cells in Graves' hyperthyroidism and ophthalmopathy.

The sample consisted of peripheral blood mononuclear cells (PBMCs), taken at new diagnosis, from a patient treated with antithyroid drugs. The receptors were sampled from a woman aged 18-29 years with Graves disease. Both conserved end residues are part of each CDR3. Each record gives: J gene, clone size, V gene, CDR3 length, D gene, CDR3 DNA, CDR3 protein. A D gene is named only where the DNA matches it firmly. Only part of the rows carry a size: once, few, many, or a class if the clone is expanded.

J gene: TRBJ2-7; clone size: NA; V gene: TRBV4-2; CDR3 length: 13; D gene: TRBD2; CDR3 DNA: TGTGCCAGCAGCCATGGGACTAGCGGCCTCTACTTCTTC; CDR3 protein: CASSHGTSGLYFF
J gene: TRBJ2-1; clone size: NA; V gene: TRBV30; CDR3 length: 13; D gene: NA; CDR3 DNA: TGTGCCTGGAGCGGGAGCGCGGGCAATGAGCAGTTCTTC; CDR3 protein: CAWSGSAGNEQFF
J gene: TRBJ2-3; clone size: NA; V gene: TRBV20-1; CDR3 length: 15; D gene: NA; CDR3 DNA: TGCAGTGCTAGAGACCCATCCCAACCGTCAGATACGCAGTATTTT; CDR3 protein: CSARDPSQPSDTQYF
J gene: TRBJ2-1; clone size: few; V gene: TRBV27; CDR3 length: 16; D gene: TRBD2; CDR3 DNA: TGTGCCAGCAGTTCCCTCCCCGCGGGAGTGGTATGGGAGCAGTTCTTC; CDR3 protein: CASSSLPAGVVWEQFF
J gene: TRBJ1-1; clone size: many; V gene: TRBV30; CDR3 length: 12; D gene: NA; CDR3 DNA: TGTGCCTGGAGTTTGACTCAACTTGAGGCTTTCTTT; CDR3 protein: CAWSLTQLEAFF
J gene: TRBJ1-1; clone size: few; V gene: TRBV12-3/TRBV12-4; CDR3 length: 14; D gene: NA; CDR3 DNA: TGTGCCAGCAGTCTTGGCCTCCTGGGCACTGAAGCTTTCTTT; CDR3 protein: CASSLGLLGTEAFF
J gene: TRBJ1-4; clone size: NA; V gene: TRBV5-5; CDR3 length: 16; D gene: NA; CDR3 DNA: TGTGCCAGCAGCTTGGAGCAGGGCGCAACTAATGGAAAACTGTTTTTT; CDR3 protein: CASSLEQGATNGKLFF
J gene: TRBJ2-5; clone size: NA; V gene: TRBV7-9; CDR3 length: 16; D gene: NA; CDR3 DNA: TGTGCCAGCAGCCCCCCCCTTAGCGCGGACCAAGAGACCCAGTACTTC; CDR3 protein: CASSPPLSADQETQYF
J gene: TRBJ2-7; clone size: NA; V gene: TRBV7-2; CDR3 length: 15; D gene: TRBD2; CDR3 DNA: TGTGCCAGTAGTCATACCGGACTAGCGGACTACGAGCAGTACTTC; CDR3 protein: CASSHTGLADYEQYF
J gene: TRBJ1-6; clone size: NA; V gene: TRBV12-3/TRBV12-4; CDR3 length: 15; D gene: TRBD1; CDR3 DNA: TGTGCCAGCAGCGCCGGGACAGGGGGAAATTCACCCCTCCACTTT; CDR3 protein: CASSAGTGGNSPLHF
J gene: TRBJ1-1; clone size: many; V gene: TRBV7-2; CDR3 length: 11; D gene: NA; CDR3 DNA: TGTGCCAGCAGCGGAAACACTGAAGCTTTCTTT; CDR3 protein: CASSGNTEAFF
J gene: TRBJ1-2; clone size: NA; V gene: TRBV19; CDR3 length: 14; D gene: NA; CDR3 DNA: TGTGCCAGTAGTATAGAAGGACTCCTCTTAGGCTACACCTTC; CDR3 protein: CASSIEGLLLGYTF
J gene: TRBJ2-4; clone size: NA; V gene: TRBV10-3; CDR3 length: 18; D gene: TRBD1; CDR3 DNA: TGTGCCATCAGTGATTTCGGGACAGGGACGGTTGGCAAAAACATTCAGTACTTC; CDR3 protein: CAISDFGTGTVGKNIQYF
J gene: TRBJ2-1; clone size: few; V gene: TRBV6-2/TRBV6-3; CDR3 length: 16; D gene: TRBD1; CDR3 DNA: TGTGCCAGCCAGATCCGGCCGGGACAGGGTGTCCATGAGCAGTTCTTC; CDR3 protein: CASQIRPGQGVHEQFF
J gene: TRBJ2-1; clone size: many; V gene: TRBV7-9; CDR3 length: 16; D gene: TRBD2; CDR3 DNA: TGTGCCAGCAGCTTATCCCGACTAGCGGACTACAATGAGCAGTTCTTC; CDR3 protein: CASSLSRLADYNEQFF
J gene: TRBJ2-2; clone size: many; V gene: TRBV2; CDR3 length: 15; D gene: TRBD1; CDR3 DNA: TGTGCCAGCAGATTTCGGACAGGGAACACCGGGGAGCTGTTTTTT; CDR3 protein: CASRFRTGNTGELFF
J gene: TRBJ2-7; clone size: many; V gene: TRBV7-6; CDR3 length: 16; D gene: NA; CDR3 DNA: TGTGCCAGCAGCACGAGGGACTTTTACTCGGGATACGAGCAGTACTTC; CDR3 protein: CASSTRDFYSGYEQYF
J gene: TRBJ2-7; clone size: few; V gene: TRBV6-5; CDR3 length: 15; D gene: TRBD1; CDR3 DNA: TGTGCCAGCAGTTGGGGACAGTCCACGTTCTACGAGCAGTACTTC; CDR3 protein: CASSWGQSTFYEQYF
J gene: TRBJ1-6; clone size: few; V gene: TRBV30; CDR3 length: 17; D gene: TRBD1; CDR3 DNA: TGTGCCTGGAGAAGGGACAGAAGCTGCGTTTATAATTCACCCCTCCACTTT; CDR3 protein: CAWRRDRSCVYNSPLHF
J gene: TRBJ2-1; clone size: NA; V gene: TRBV20-1; CDR3 length: 16; D gene: TRBD2; CDR3 DNA: TGCAGTGCTAGGTCCTATAGCGGGTTTTCCTACAATGAGCAGTTCTTC; CDR3 protein: CSARSYSGFSYNEQFF
J gene: TRBJ2-7; clone size: once; V gene: TRBV7-9; CDR3 length: 15; D gene: NA; CDR3 DNA: TGTGCCAGCAGCTCAGATCAGGGGTGGACCTACGAGCAGTACTTC; CDR3 protein: CASSSDQGWTYEQYF
J gene: TRBJ1-2; clone size: once; V gene: TRBV6-5; CDR3 length: 18; D gene: NA; CDR3 DNA: TGTGCCAGCAGTTACAACAGATCCGATCCTACAAATAACTATGGCTACACCTTC; CDR3 protein: CASSYNRSDPTNNYGYTF
J gene: TRBJ1-6; clone size: NA; V gene: TRBV28; CDR3 length: 14; D gene: TRBD1; CDR3 DNA: TGTGCCAGCAGTTTCACAGGGGGCCTTTCACCCCTCCACTTT; CDR3 protein: CASSFTGGLSPLHF
J gene: TRBJ2-1; clone size: NA; V gene: TRBV25-1; CDR3 length: 15; D gene: NA; CDR3 DNA: TGTGCCAGCAGTGAATGGGTCCCGACCTACAATGAGCAGTTCTTC; CDR3 protein: CASSEWVPTYNEQFF
J gene: TRBJ2-4; clone size: many; V gene: TRBV5-1; CDR3 length: 17; D gene: TRBD2; CDR3 DNA: TGCGCCAGCAGCTTGGCCGTTTCTAGCGGGACAAAAAACATTCAGTACTTC; CDR3 protein: CASSLAVSSGTKNIQYF
J gene: TRBJ2-7; clone size: many; V gene: TRBV2; CDR3 length: 12; D gene: NA; CDR3 DNA: TGTGCCAGCAGTGAGCAGGCCTACGAGCAGTACTTC; CDR3 protein: CASSEQAYEQYF
J gene: TRBJ2-3; clone size: many; V gene: TRBV6-2/TRBV6-3; CDR3 length: 12; D gene: NA; CDR3 DNA: TGTGCCAGCAAGCTTTTGGCTGGTACGCAGTATTTT; CDR3 protein: CASKLLAGTQYF
J gene: TRBJ2-7; clone size: few; V gene: TRBV28; CDR3 length: 13; D gene: NA; CDR3 DNA: TGTGCCAGCAGTGGCACTAGGGGCTCCGAGCAGTACTTC; CDR3 protein: CASSGTRGSEQYF
J gene: TRBJ2-3; clone size: many; V gene: TRBV7-2; CDR3 length: 14; D gene: NA; CDR3 DNA: TGTGCCAGCAGCTTAGTGGGGGATTTGAATACGCAGTATTTT; CDR3 protein: CASSLVGDLNTQYF
J gene: TRBJ2-4; clone size: few; V gene: TRBV29-1; CDR3 length: 14; D gene: NA; CDR3 DNA: TGCAGCGTCGAGTCCAGATTAGCCAAAAACATTCAGTACTTC; CDR3 protein: CSVESRLAKNIQYF
J gene: TRBJ2-2; clone size: few; V gene: TRBV4-3; CDR3 length: 16; D gene: NA; CDR3 DNA: TGCGCCAGCAGCCAAGAAACAGGGTCGAGCACCGGGGAGCTGTTTTTT; CDR3 protein: CASSQETGSSTGELFF
J gene: TRBJ2-3; clone size: NA; V gene: TRBV11-1; CDR3 length: 12; D gene: NA; CDR3 DNA: TGTGTCAGCAGCACGAGTGGGGATACGCAGTATTTT; CDR3 protein: CVSSTSGDTQYF
J gene: TRBJ2-1; clone size: many; V gene: TRBV12-3/TRBV12-4; CDR3 length: 15; D gene: TRBD2; CDR3 DNA: TGTGCCAGCAGTTTTGAGGGAGGGATCTACAATGAGCAGTTCTTC; CDR3 protein: CASSFEGGIYNEQFF
J gene: TRBJ1-1; clone size: few; V gene: TRBV9; CDR3 length: 16; D gene: TRBD1; CDR3 DNA: TGTGCCAGCAGCGCAAAAGGGACAGCTATGAACACTGAAGCTTTCTTT; CDR3 protein: CASSAKGTAMNTEAFF
J gene: TRBJ1-5; clone size: many; V gene: TRBV15; CDR3 length: 14; D gene: NA; CDR3 DNA: TGTGCCACCAGCGGCCGAGGAGTTAATCAGCCCCAGCATTTT; CDR3 protein: CATSGRGVNQPQHF
J gene: TRBJ1-1; clone size: many; V gene: TRBV14; CDR3 length: 13; D gene: NA; CDR3 DNA: TGTGCCAGCAGCCAAATGAGGACAACTGAAGCTTTCTTT; CDR3 protein: CASSQMRTTEAFF
J gene: TRBJ2-5; clone size: NA; V gene: TRBV29-1; CDR3 length: 16; D gene: NA; CDR3 DNA: TGCAGCGCCCCCGCCCCCCAACAGGCCGACTGGAGGATCCAGTACTTC; CDR3 protein: CSAPAPQQADWRIQYF
J gene: TRBJ2-1; clone size: many; V gene: TRBV7-9; CDR3 length: 17; D gene: TRBD2; CDR3 DNA: TGTGCCAGCGGAGGGTTGAAGACTAGCGGGAGGGCCGGTGAGCAGTTCTTC; CDR3 protein: CASGGLKTSGRAGEQFF
J gene: TRBJ2-2; clone size: many; V gene: TRBV5-1; CDR3 length: 15; D gene: NA; CDR3 DNA: TGCGCCAGCCGTCCCCGGGACTCCTACACCGGGGAGCTGTTTTTT; CDR3 protein: CASRPRDSYTGELFF
J gene: TRBJ2-5; clone size: many; V gene: TRBV7-9; CDR3 length: 16; D gene: NA; CDR3 DNA: TGTGCCAGCAGCTTTTCGATCATGGACAGTGGAGAGACCCAGTACTTC; CDR3 protein: CASSFSIMDSGETQYF
J gene: TRBJ2-1; clone size: NA; V gene: TRBV7-8; CDR3 length: 18; D gene: NA; CDR3 DNA: TGTGCCAGCACCCAGCGGTCCAGGGGCGGGGGTGGGTACAATGAGCAGTTCTTC; CDR3 protein: CASTQRSRGGGGYNEQFF
J gene: TRBJ1-5; clone size: NA; V gene: TRBV4-2; CDR3 length: 15; D gene: NA; CDR3 DNA: TGTGCCAGCAGCCAAGATAGGTGGTTAAGCCAGCCCCAGCATTTT; CDR3 protein: CASSQDRWLSQPQHF
J gene: TRBJ2-2; clone size: NA; V gene: TRBV19; CDR3 length: 15; D gene: TRBD2; CDR3 DNA: TGTGCCAGTAGTATCAGGCGGGGGGTTGCCGGGGAGCTGTTTTTT; CDR3 protein: CASSIRRGVAGELFF
J gene: TRBJ2-2; clone size: many; V gene: TRBV10-3; CDR3 length: 16; D gene: TRBD1; CDR3 DNA: TGTGCCATCACTAGAAGGGGGACAGGGAGTCCCGGGGAGCTGTTTTTT; CDR3 protein: CAITRRGTGSPGELFF
J gene: TRBJ1-1; clone size: many; V gene: TRBV6-1; CDR3 length: 15; D gene: NA; CDR3 DNA: TGTGCCAGCAGTGAAGTCGGGGCTTTGAACACTGAAGCTTTCTTT; CDR3 protein: CASSEVGALNTEAFF
J gene: TRBJ2-1; clone size: many; V gene: TRBV11-3; CDR3 length: 14; D gene: TRBD1; CDR3 DNA: TGTGCCAGCAGCACCAGACAGGGGTCCAATGAGCAGTTCTTC; CDR3 protein: CASSTRQGSNEQFF